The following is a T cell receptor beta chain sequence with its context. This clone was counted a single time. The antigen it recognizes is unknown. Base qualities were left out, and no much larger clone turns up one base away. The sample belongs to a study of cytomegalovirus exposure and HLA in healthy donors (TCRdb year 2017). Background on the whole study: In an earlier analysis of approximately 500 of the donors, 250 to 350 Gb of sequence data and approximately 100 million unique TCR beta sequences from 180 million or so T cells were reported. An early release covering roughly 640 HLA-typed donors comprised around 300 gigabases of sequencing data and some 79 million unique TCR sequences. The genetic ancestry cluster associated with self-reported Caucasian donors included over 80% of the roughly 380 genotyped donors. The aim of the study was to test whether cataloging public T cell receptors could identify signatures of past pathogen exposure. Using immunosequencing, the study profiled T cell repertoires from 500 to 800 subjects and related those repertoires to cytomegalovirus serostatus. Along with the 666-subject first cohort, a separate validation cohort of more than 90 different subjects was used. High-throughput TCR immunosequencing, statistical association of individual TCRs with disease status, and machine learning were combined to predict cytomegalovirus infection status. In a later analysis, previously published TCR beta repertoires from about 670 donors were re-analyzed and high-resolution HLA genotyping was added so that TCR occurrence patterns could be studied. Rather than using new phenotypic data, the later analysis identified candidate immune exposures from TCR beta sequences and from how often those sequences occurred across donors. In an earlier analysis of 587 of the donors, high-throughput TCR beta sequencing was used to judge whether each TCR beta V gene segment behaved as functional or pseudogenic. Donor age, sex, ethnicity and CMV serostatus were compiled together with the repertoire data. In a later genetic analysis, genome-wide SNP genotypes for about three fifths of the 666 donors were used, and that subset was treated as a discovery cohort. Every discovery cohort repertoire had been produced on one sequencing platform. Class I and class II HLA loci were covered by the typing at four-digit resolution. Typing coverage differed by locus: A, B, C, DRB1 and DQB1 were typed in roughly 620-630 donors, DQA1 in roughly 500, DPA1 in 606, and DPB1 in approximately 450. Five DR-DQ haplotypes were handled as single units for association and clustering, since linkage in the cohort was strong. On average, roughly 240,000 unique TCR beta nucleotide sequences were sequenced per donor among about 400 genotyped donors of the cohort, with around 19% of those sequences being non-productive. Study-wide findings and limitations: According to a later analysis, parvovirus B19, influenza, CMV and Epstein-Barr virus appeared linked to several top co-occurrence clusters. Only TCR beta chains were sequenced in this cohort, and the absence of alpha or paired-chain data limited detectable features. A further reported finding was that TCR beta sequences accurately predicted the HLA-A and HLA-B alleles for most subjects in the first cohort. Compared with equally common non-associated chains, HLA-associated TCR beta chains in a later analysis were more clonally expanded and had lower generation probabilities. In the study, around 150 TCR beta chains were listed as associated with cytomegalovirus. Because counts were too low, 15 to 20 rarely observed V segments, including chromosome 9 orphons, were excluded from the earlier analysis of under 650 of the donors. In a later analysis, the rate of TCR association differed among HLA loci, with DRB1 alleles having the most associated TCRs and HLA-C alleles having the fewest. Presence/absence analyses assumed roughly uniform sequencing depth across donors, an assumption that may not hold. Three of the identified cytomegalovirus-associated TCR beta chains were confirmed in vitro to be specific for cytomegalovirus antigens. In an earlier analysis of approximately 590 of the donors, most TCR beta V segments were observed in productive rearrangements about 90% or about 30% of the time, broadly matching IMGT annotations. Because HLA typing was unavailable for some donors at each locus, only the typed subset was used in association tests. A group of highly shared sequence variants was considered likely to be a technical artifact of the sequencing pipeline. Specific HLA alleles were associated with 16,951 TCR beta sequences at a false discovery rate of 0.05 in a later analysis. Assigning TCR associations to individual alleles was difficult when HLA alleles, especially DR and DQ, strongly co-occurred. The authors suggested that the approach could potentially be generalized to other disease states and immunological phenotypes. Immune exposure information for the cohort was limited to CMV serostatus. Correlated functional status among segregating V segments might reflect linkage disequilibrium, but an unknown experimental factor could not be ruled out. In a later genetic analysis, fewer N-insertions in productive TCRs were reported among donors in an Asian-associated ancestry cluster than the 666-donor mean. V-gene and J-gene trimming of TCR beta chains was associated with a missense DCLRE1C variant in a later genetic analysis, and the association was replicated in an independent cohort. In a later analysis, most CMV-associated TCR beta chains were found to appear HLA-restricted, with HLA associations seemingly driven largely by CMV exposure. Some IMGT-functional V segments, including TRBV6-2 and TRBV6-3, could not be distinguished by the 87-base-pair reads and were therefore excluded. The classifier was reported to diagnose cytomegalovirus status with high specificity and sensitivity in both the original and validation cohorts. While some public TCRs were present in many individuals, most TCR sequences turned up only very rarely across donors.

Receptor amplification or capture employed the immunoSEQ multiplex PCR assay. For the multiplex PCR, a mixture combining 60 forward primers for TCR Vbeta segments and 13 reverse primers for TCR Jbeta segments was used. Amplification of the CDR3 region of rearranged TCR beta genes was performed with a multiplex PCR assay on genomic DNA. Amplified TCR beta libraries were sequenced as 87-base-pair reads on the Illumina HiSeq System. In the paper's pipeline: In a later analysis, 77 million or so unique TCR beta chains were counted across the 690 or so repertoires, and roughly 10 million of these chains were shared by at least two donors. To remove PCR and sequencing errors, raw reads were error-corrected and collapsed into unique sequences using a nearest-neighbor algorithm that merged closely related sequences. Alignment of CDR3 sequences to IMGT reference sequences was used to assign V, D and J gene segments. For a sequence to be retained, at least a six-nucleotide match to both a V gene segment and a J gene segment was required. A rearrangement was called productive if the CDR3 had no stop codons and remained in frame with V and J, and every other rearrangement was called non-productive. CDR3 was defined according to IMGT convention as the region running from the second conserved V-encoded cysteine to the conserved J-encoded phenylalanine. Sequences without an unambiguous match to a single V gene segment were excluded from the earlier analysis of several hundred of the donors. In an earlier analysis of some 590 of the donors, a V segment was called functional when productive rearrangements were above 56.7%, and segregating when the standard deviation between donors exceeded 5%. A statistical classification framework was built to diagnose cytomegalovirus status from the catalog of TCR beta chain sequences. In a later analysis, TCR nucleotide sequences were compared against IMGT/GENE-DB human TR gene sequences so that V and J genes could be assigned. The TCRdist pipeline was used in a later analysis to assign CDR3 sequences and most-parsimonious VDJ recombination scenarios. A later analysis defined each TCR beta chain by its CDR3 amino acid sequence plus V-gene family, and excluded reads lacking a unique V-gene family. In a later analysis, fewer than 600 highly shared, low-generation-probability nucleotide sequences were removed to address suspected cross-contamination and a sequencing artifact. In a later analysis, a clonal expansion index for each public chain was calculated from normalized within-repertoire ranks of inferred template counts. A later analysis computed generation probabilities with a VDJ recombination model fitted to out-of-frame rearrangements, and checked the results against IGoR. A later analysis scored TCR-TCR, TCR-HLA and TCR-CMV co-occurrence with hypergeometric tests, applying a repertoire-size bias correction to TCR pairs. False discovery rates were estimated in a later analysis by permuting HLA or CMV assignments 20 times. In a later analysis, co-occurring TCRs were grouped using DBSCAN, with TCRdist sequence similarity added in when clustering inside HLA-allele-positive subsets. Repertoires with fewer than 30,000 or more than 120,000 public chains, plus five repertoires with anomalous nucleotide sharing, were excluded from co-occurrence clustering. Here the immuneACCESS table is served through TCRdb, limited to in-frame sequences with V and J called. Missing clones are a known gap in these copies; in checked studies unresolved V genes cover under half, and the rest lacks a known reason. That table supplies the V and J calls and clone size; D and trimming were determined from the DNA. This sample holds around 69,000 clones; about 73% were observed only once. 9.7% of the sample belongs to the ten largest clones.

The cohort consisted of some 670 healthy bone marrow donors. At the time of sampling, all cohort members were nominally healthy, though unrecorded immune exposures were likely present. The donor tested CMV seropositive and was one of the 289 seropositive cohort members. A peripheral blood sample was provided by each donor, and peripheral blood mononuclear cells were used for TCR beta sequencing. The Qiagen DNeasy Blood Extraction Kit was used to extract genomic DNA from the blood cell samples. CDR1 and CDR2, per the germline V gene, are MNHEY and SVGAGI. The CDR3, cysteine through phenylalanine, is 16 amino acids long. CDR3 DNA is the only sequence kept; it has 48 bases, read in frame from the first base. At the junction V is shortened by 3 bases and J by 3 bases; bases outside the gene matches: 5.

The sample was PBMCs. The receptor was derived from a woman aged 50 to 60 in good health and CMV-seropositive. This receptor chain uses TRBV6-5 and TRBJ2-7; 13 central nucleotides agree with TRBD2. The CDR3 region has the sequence CASSYETSGGIYEQYF. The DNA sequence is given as TGTGCCAGCAGTTATGAGACTAGCGGGGGGATCTACGAGCAGTACTTC.